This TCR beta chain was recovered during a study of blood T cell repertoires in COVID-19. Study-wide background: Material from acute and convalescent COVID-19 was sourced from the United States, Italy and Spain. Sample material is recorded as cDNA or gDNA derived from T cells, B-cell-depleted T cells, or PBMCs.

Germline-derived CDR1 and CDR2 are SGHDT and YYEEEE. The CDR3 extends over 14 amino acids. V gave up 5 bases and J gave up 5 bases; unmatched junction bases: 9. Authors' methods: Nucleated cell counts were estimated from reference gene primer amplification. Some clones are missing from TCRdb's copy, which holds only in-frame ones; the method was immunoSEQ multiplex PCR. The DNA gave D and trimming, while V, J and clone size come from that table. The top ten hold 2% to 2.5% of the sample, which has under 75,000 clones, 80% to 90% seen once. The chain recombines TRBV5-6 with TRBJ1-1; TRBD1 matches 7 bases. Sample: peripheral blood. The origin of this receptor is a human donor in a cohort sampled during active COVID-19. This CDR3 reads CASSFGTAGTEAFF. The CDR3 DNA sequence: TGTGCCAGCAGTTTTGGGACAGCAGGTACTGAAGCTTTCTTT.